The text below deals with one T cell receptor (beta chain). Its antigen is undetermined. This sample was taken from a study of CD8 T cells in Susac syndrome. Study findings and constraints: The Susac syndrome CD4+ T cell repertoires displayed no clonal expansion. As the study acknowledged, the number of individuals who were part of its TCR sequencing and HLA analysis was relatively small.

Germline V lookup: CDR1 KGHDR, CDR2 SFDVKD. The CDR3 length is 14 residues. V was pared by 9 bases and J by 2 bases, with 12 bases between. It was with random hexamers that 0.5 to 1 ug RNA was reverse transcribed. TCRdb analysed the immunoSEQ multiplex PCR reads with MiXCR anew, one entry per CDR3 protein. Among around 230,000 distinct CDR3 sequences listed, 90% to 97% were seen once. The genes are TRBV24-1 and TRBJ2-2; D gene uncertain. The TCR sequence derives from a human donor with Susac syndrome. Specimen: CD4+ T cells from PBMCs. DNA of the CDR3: TGTGCCACCCCACTCACGGGTAACACCGGGGAGCTGTTTTTT. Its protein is CATPLTGNTGELFF.